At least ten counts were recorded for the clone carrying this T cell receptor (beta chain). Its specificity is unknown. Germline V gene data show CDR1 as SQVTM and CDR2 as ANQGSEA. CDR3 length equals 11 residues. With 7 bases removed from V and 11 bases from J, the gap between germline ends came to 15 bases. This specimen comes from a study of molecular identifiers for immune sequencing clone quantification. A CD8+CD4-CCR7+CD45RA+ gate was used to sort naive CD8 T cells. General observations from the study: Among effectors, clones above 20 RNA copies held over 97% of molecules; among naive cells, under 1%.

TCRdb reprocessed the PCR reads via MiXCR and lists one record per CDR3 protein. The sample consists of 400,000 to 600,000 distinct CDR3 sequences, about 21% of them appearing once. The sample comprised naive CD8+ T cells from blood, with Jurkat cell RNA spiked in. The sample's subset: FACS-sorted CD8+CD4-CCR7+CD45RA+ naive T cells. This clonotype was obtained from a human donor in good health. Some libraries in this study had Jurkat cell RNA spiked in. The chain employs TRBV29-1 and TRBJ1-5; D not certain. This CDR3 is CSGVLENAQHF. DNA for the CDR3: TGCAGCGGGGTTTTGGAGAATGCCCAGCATTTT.